These T cell receptor beta chains were read from a single sample in a study of shared clonotypes between healthy human individuals. The protocol was immunoSEQ multiplex PCR, while the TCRdb copy is restricted to in-frame clones and leaves out a portion. The data contain about 470,000 clones, roughly 77% of them singletons. Material for sequencing was PBMCs. These receptors all stem from a woman aged 40 to 49 in good health. Some clones in this sample may be carry-over from other donors' samples. Each CDR3 is given with its conserved first and last residue. The D gene is left open where the match is weak. Expanded clones are given a class, and other clones once, few, many or no size at all.

cdr3_aa: CAWSFGANQPQHF
cdr3_nt: TGTGCCTGGAGTTTCGGGGCAAATCAGCCCCAGCATTTT
v_call: TRBV30
d_call: -
clone_size: many
j_call: TRBJ1-5

cdr3_aa: CASSSPGTRGSYEQYF
cdr3_nt: TGTGCCAGTAGTTCCCCCGGGACTAGAGGCTCCTACGAGCAGTACTTC
v_call: TRBV19
d_call: TRBD2
clone_size: -
j_call: TRBJ2-7

cdr3_aa: CASSNPRRKNTGELFF
cdr3_nt: TGTGCCAGCAGCAATCCTCGGCGTAAGAACACCGGGGAGCTGTTTTTT
v_call: TRBV5-4
d_call: -
clone_size: once
j_call: TRBJ2-2

cdr3_aa: CASSNGYDGVTDTQYF
cdr3_nt: TGTGCCAGCAGTAACGGGTACGATGGGGTAACAGATACGCAGTATTTT
v_call: TRBV25-1
d_call: -
clone_size: -
j_call: TRBJ2-3

cdr3_aa: CASSLDRRGHEQYF
cdr3_nt: TGTGCCAGCAGCTTAGATCGGAGGGGCCACGAGCAGTACTTC
v_call: TRBV11-3
d_call: -
clone_size: -
j_call: TRBJ2-7

cdr3_aa: CASSLVPGREGKQYF
cdr3_nt: TGTGCCAGCAGCTTAGTCCCGGGTAGGGAAGGGAAGCAGTACTTC
v_call: TRBV11-2
d_call: -
clone_size: -
j_call: TRBJ2-5

cdr3_aa: CASSLGGGADEQYF
cdr3_nt: TGTGCCAGCAGCTTAGGAGGGGGCGCGGACGAGCAGTACTTC
v_call: TRBV7-6
d_call: TRBD1
clone_size: -
j_call: TRBJ2-7

cdr3_aa: CASSFRLAEGSYEQYF
cdr3_nt: TGTGCCAGCAGCTTCCGACTAGCGGAGGGTTCCTACGAGCAGTACTTC
v_call: TRBV5-5
d_call: TRBD2
clone_size: -
j_call: TRBJ2-7

cdr3_aa: CASSPGPSGRAGEQFF
cdr3_nt: TGTGCCAGCAGCCCTGGACCCAGCGGGAGGGCCGGTGAGCAGTTCTTC
v_call: TRBV14
d_call: TRBD2
clone_size: once
j_call: TRBJ2-1

cdr3_aa: CASSPLPSGGNTGELFF
cdr3_nt: TGTGCCAGCAGCCCCCTCCCTAGCGGGGGGAACACCGGGGAGCTGTTTTTT
v_call: TRBV14
d_call: TRBD2
clone_size: -
j_call: TRBJ2-2

cdr3_aa: CASRTTGVGGYTF
cdr3_nt: TGTGCCAGCAGGACAACAGGGGTAGGCGGCTACACCTTC
v_call: TRBV28
d_call: TRBD1
clone_size: -
j_call: TRBJ1-2

cdr3_aa: CASSPPSGAPTDTQYF
cdr3_nt: TGTGCCAGCAGTCCGCCTAGCGGGGCACCCACAGATACGCAGTATTTT
v_call: TRBV28
d_call: TRBD2
clone_size: -
j_call: TRBJ2-3

cdr3_aa: CASSLAGASSGNTIYF
cdr3_nt: TGCGCCAGCAGCCTGGCGGGGGCTTCCTCTGGAAACACCATATATTTT
v_call: TRBV5-1
d_call: -
clone_size: -
j_call: TRBJ1-3